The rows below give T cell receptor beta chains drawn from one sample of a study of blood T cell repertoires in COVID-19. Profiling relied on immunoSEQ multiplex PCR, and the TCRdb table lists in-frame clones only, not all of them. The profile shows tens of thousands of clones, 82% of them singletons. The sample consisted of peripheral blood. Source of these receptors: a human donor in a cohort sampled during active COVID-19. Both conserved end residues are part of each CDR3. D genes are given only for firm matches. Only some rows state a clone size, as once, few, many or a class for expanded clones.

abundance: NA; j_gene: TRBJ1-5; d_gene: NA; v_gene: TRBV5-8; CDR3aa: CASSRIRDTSRQPQHF
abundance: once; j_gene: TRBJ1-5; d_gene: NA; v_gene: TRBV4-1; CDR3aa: CASSQDSRRGSQPQHF
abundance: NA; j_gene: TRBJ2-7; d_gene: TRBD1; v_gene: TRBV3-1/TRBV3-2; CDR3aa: CASSFLPPGQSYEQYF
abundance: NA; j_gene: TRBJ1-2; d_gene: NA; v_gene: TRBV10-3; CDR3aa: CAISVEGEGVGGYTF
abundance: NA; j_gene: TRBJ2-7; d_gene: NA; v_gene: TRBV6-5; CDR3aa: CASRINPTGSYEQYF
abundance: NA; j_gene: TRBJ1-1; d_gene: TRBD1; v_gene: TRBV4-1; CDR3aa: CASSHDREMNTEAFF
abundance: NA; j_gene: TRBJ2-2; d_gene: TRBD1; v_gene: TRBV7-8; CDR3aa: CASSARDRETGELFF
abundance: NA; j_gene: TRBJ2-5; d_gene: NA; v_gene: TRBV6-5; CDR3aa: CASTGGTAKAETQYF
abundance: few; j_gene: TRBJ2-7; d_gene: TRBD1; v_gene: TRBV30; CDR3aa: CAWSLGQASSYEQYF
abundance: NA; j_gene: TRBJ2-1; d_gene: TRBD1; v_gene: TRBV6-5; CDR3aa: CASRATGANSHEQFF
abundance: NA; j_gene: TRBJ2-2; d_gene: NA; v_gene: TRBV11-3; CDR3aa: CASSPTPIGRDSGELFF
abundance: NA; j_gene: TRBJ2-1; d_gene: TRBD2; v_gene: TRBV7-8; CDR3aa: CASSPLLAGGYNEQFF
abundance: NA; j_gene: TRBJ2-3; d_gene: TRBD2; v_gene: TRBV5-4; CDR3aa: CAPSWGASGGASADTQYF